These T cell receptor beta chains were read from a single sample in a study of blood T cell repertoires in COVID-19. Using immunoSEQ multiplex PCR, the repertoire was profiled, and TCRdb retains in-frame clones only, with some absent. The table includes about 70,000 clones, around nine tenths detected once. Sequencing used peripheral blood. Every receptor here comes from a human donor in a cohort sampled during active COVID-19. Both conserved end residues are part of each CDR3. The D gene is left open where the match is weak. Expanded clones get a size class; other rows say once, few or many, or leave the size out.

v_call	d_call	clone_size	j_call	cdr3_nt	cdr3_aa
TRBV5-1	TRBD2	-	TRBJ2-1	TGCGCCAGCAGCTCAGCGACTAGCGGGAATCGCAATGAGCAGTTCTTC	CASSSATSGNRNEQFF
TRBV18	-	-	TRBJ2-7	TGTGCCAGCTCACCATGGCCGGGAATAGAGTACTTC	CASSPWPGIEYF
TRBV27	-	-	TRBJ2-7	TGTGCCAGCAGTTTAGCGGGTAGCGGATACTCCTACGAGCAGTACTTC	CASSLAGSGYSYEQYF
TRBV28	-	-	TRBJ1-6	TGTGCCAGCAGTCGGACAGACTATAATTCACCCCTCCACTTT	CASSRTDYNSPLHF
TRBV7-9	-	-	TRBJ2-1	TGTGCCAGCAGCTTAGGGCTAGCCTACAATGAGCAGTTCTTC	CASSLGLAYNEQFF
TRBV7-9	-	-	TRBJ2-2	TGTGCCAGCAGCCAGACTAGTGACGGCGCCGGGGAGCTGTTTTTT	CASSQTSDGAGELFF
TRBV19	-	-	TRBJ2-7	TGTGCCAGTAGTAGTACAGGGATCGAGCAGTACTTC	CASSSTGIEQYF
TRBV27	-	-	TRBJ1-2	TGTGCCAGCAGTCTCCGACCGAGGTATGGCTACACCTTC	CASSLRPRYGYTF
TRBV6-5	-	-	TRBJ1-5	TGTGCCAGCAGTTACGTAGCTAGCAATCAGCCCCAGCATTTT	CASSYVASNQPQHF
TRBV5-8	-	-	TRBJ2-1	TGTGCCAGCAGATCTGGGCAAAATAATGAGCAGTTCTTC	CASRSGQNNEQFF
TRBV19	TRBD1	-	TRBJ2-7	TGTGCCAGTAGTATTCAGGGGACAGGGTACGAGCAGTACTTC	CASSIQGTGYEQYF
TRBV18	-	-	TRBJ1-6	TGTGCCAGCTCACGAGAGGACAGCTCACTCTATAATTCACCCCTCCACTTT	CASSREDSSLYNSPLHF
TRBV30	-	-	TRBJ1-1	TGTGCCCCCTGGCGGGGCACACAGGAGAACACTGAAGCTTTCTTT	CAPWRGTQENTEAFF
TRBV2	TRBD1	once	TRBJ1-4	TGTGCCAGCAGCAATAGAGACAGGGTCGGGAATGAAAAACTGTTTTTT	CASSNRDRVGNEKLFF
TRBV6-1	TRBD1	-	TRBJ1-5	TGTGCCAGCAGTGAAAACGGACAGGGGGCCCACCAGCCCCAGCATTTT	CASSENGQGAHQPQHF
TRBV6-2/TRBV6-3	-	-	TRBJ2-1	TGTGCCAGCAGTTACGTGGGAGGAATCTACAATGAGCAGTTCTTC	CASSYVGGIYNEQFF
TRBV6-6	TRBD1	-	TRBJ1-5	TGTGCCAGCAGGCGAACAGGGGTCGGGAATCAGCCCCAGCATTTT	CASRRTGVGNQPQHF
TRBV30	TRBD2	-	TRBJ2-1	TGTGCCTGGACTGTGCTAGCGGGAGTCAAGAATGAGCAGTTCTTC	CAWTVLAGVKNEQFF
TRBV28	-	-	TRBJ2-7	TGTGCCAGCAGTTTCTTTCGGGGTGGAAAGGACGAGCAGTACTTC	CASSFFRGGKDEQYF
TRBV6-7	-	-	TRBJ1-2	TGTGCCAACGTACATAGGGGGTATTTTGGCTACACCTTC	CANVHRGYFGYTF
TRBV4-3	TRBD2	-	TRBJ2-7	TGCGCCAGCAGCCAGGTTAGCGGGACGGCCTACGAGCAGTACTTC	CASSQVSGTAYEQYF
TRBV19	-	-	TRBJ2-7	TGTGCCAGTAGCCCGGTGGGGCCTCGCTACGAGCAGTACTTC	CASSPVGPRYEQYF
TRBV7-6	-	-	TRBJ2-5	TGTGCCAGCAGCTTAGCGGGAGCAGAGACCCAGTACTTC	CASSLAGAETQYF
TRBV5-8	TRBD2	few	TRBJ2-3	TGTGCCAGCAGCGTGATTATAGCGGGAGCAGATACGCAGTATTTT	CASSVIIAGADTQYF
TRBV14	TRBD1	-	TRBJ2-3	TGTGCCAGCAGCCCGGACAGGGGCACGCAGTATTTT	CASSPDRGTQYF
TRBV27	-	-	TRBJ2-3	TGTGCCAGCAGTTTAGTACTAGCAGGCACAGATACGCAGTATTTT	CASSLVLAGTDTQYF
TRBV19	-	-	TRBJ2-1	TGTGCCAGTAGTATTTATGGTAATAGCTACAATGAGCAGTTCTTC	CASSIYGNSYNEQFF
TRBV7-2	-	-	TRBJ1-4	TGTGCCAGCAGCTCCCAGGGGACGGGAAGTGAAAAACTGTTTTTT	CASSSQGTGSEKLFF
TRBV6-1	TRBD2	-	TRBJ2-3	TGTGCCAGCAGTGGCGGACTAGCGGGAGTTTCCCCAGATACGCAGTATTTT	CASSGGLAGVSPDTQYF
TRBV28	TRBD1	once	TRBJ2-7	TGTGCCAGCAGTGCCGGGACAGCAACCTACGAGCAGTACTTC	CASSAGTATYEQYF
TRBV7-9	-	once	TRBJ1-4	TGTGCCAGCAGCTCCGACGGAAGTGACCCGGGGGAAAAACTGTTTTTT	CASSSDGSDPGEKLFF
TRBV3-1/TRBV3-2	-	-	TRBJ2-1	TGTGCCAGCAGCCCAAGAGCAGATAGCGGCCAACAGTTCTTC	CASSPRADSGQQFF
TRBV9	TRBD1	once	TRBJ1-6	TGTGCCAGCAGCCCCGGGACAGGGGGATCACCCCTCCACTTT	CASSPGTGGSPLHF
TRBV18	TRBD2	-	TRBJ2-1	TGTGCCAGCTCACCACAGGGACTAGCGGGAGTCAAGCAGTTCTTC	CASSPQGLAGVKQFF
TRBV21-1	-	once	TRBJ2-7	TGTGCCAGCAGCAAGGGGGCTAGCGGGATAGGGTACGAGCAGTACTTC	CASSKGASGIGYEQYF